These T cell receptor beta chains were read from a single sample in a study of shared clonotypes between healthy human individuals. The assay was immunoSEQ multiplex PCR, and TCRdb's table has in-frame clones only and misses some. The profile shows some 2,100,000 clones, about 94% of them singletons. Sequences were obtained from naive CD4+ T cells sorted from blood. These receptors were taken from a man younger than 30 in good health. Each CDR3 is given with its conserved first and last residue. Each record gives: clone size, V gene, J gene, D gene, CDR3 DNA, CDR3 protein. D genes are given only for firm matches. Not every row has a clone size; where given, it reads once, few, many or a size class.

.,TRBV27,TRBJ2-7,.,TGTGCCACCAGACCGAGTCTAACCTACGAGCAGTACTTC,CATRPSLTYEQYF
.,TRBV5-1,TRBJ1-4,.,TGCGCCAGCACGCGGTCCACAACTAATGAAAAACTGTTTTTT,CASTRSTTNEKLFF
.,TRBV9,TRBJ2-5,.,TGTGCCAGCAGCAGCGAACTAGTGGGGACCCAGTACTTC,CASSSELVGTQYF
once,TRBV4-1,TRBJ1-6,TRBD1,TGCGCCAGCAGCCGTGGACAGGACCTTAATTCACCCCTCCACTTT,CASSRGQDLNSPLHF
once,TRBV30,TRBJ1-6,TRBD1,TGTGCCTGGACCGCGGACAGGGGGGGAAATTCACCCCTCCACTTT,CAWTADRGGNSPLHF
few,TRBV5-1,TRBJ1-6,TRBD1,TGCGCCAGCAGCCTGGACAGGGCCGAGAATAATTCACCCCTCCACTTT,CASSLDRAENNSPLHF
few,TRBV6-6,TRBJ1-6,TRBD1,TGTGCCAGCAGTTACGGACAGGGGGATTCACCCCTCCACTTT,CASSYGQGDSPLHF
.,TRBV30,TRBJ2-6,.,TGTGCCTGGAGGTCAGCTGGGGCCAACGTCCTGACTTTC,CAWRSAGANVLTF
.,TRBV28,TRBJ1-2,.,TGTGCCAGCAGTTTTTCCAGATCGGGCGGTGGCTACACCTTC,CASSFSRSGGGYTF
.,TRBV28,TRBJ2-3,.,TGTGCCAGCAGTTTAGAGGGGCCCAGCACAGATACGCAGTATTTT,CASSLEGPSTDTQYF
.,TRBV18,TRBJ2-2,.,TGTGCCAGCTCACCTAAAACCGGGACCGCTCCCGGGGAGCTGTTTTTT,CASSPKTGTAPGELFF
once,TRBV11-2,TRBJ2-7,.,TGTGCCAGCAGAACCCCCGCAGGTTCCTTTTACTACGAGCAGTACTTC,CASRTPAGSFYYEQYF
.,TRBV7-8,TRBJ2-5,.,TGTGCCAGCAGGGAAGACGGGAGACGAGAGACCCAGTACTTC,CASREDGRRETQYF
.,TRBV28,TRBJ2-6,.,TGTGCCAGCAGTTCTGACCGGAGCGGCCCTGCTACACTCGGGGCCAACGTCCTGACTTTC,CASSSDRSGPATLGANVLTF
.,TRBV5-1,TRBJ1-1,.,TGCGCCAGCAGCTTGGCCGGCACCAGCAACACTGAAGCTTTCTTT,CASSLAGTSNTEAFF
once,TRBV5-1,TRBJ1-4,TRBD1,TGCGCCAGCTCTCGACAGGGCGGGGAAGAAAAACTGTTTTTT,CASSRQGGEEKLFF
.,TRBV5-5,TRBJ2-1,.,TGTGCCAGCAGCCCCTCCGGGGTCCCGCTCTCCTACAATGAGCAGTTCTTC,CASSPSGVPLSYNEQFF
.,TRBV18,TRBJ2-3,.,TGTGCCAGCTCACCACTAACATCCGCGAGCCTAGCTAGCACAGATACGCAGTATTTT,CASSPLTSASLASTDTQYF
.,TRBV7-2,TRBJ2-7,TRBD2,TGTGCCAGCAGCTTACTAATAGCGGCTAGCGGGTACGAGCAGTACTTC,CASSLLIAASGYEQYF
.,TRBV4-1,TRBJ2-1,.,TGCGCCAGCAGCCAAGCAACGGTGAGCTCCTACAATGAGCAGTTCTTC,CASSQATVSSYNEQFF
.,TRBV28,TRBJ1-2,.,TGTGCCAGCAGTTCGACAGGTTTTGGCTACACCTTC,CASSSTGFGYTF
.,TRBV5-1,TRBJ1-1,.,TGCGCCAGCAGCGCAAGGAACACTGAAGCTTTCTTT,CASSARNTEAFF
.,TRBV9,TRBJ2-1,.,TGTGCCAGCAGCGTATCGTCCGTACTAGGAAATGAGCAGTTCTTC,CASSVSSVLGNEQFF
.,TRBV6-5,TRBJ2-7,TRBD2,TGTGCCAGCAGTTCCGGGACTAGCGTCTACGAGCAGTACTTC,CASSSGTSVYEQYF
.,TRBV10-3,TRBJ1-5,.,TGTGCCATCAGCAGACAGGTCGATCAGCCCCAGCATTTT,CAISRQVDQPQHF
.,TRBV11-2,TRBJ2-7,.,TGTGCCAGCAGCTTATCGGCGGCAGGTACTTACGAGCAGTACTTC,CASSLSAAGTYEQYF
once,TRBV7-9,TRBJ1-5,.,TGTGCCAGCAGCCCCGGGGGGAGCGGCAATCAGCCCCAGCATTTT,CASSPGGSGNQPQHF
.,TRBV7-9,TRBJ1-5,.,TGTGCCAGCAGCTTAGTGACAGCCGATCAGCCCCAGCATTTT,CASSLVTADQPQHF
.,TRBV30,TRBJ2-4,.,TGTGCCTGGAGTACAGGCGTACTAGCCAAAAACATTCAGTACTTC,CAWSTGVLAKNIQYF